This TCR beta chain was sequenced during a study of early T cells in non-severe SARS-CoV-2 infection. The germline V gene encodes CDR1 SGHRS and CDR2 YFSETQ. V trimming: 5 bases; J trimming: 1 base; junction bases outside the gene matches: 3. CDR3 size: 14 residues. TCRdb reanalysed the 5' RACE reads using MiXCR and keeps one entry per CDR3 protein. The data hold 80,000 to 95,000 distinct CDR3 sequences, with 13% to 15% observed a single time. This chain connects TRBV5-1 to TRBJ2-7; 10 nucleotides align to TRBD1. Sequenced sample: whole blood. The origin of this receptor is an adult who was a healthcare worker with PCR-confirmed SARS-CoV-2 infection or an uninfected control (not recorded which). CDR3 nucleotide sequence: TGCGCCAGCAGAGGGACAGGGGCGTCCTACGAGCAGTACTTC. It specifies CASRGTGASYEQYF.